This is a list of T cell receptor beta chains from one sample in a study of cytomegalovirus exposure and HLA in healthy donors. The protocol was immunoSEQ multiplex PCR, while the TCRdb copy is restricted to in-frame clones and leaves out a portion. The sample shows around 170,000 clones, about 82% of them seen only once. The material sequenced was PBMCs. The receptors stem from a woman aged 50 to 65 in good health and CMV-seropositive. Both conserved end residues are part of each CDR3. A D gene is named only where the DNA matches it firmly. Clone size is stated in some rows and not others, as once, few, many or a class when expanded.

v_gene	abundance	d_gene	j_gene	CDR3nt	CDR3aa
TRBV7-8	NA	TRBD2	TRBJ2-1	TGTGCCAGCAGTATTAGCGGGGGTGAGCAGTTCTTC	CASSISGGEQFF
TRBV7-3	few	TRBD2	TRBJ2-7	TGTGCCAGCAGCCCGAGCGGGGGGCCGTCCTACGAGCAGTACTTC	CASSPSGGPSYEQYF
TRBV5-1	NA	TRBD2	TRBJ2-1	TGCGCCAGCAGCTTGGCCGGCGGGACTAACTCCTACAATGAGCAGTTCTTC	CASSLAGGTNSYNEQFF
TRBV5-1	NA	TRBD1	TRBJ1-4	TGCGCCAGCAGCTTGGGCGACAGGGGTTGGGCTGAAAAACTGTTTTTT	CASSLGDRGWAEKLFF
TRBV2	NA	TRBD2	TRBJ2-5	TGTGCCAGCATGAAGCGGGAGGGGAGGGAGACCCAGTACTTC	CASMKREGRETQYF
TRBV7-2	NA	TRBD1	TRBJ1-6	TGTGCCAGCAGCTTAGAGGGGGCGGCGAATTCACCCCTCCACTTT	CASSLEGAANSPLHF
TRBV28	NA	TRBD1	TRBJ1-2	TGTGCCAGCAGTTTATGGTCAGGGGGCGGCTATGGCTACACCTTC	CASSLWSGGGYGYTF
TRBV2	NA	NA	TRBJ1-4	TGTGCCAGCAGTGAAGCGCTTCGAATCGGGATGGGTAATGAAAAACTGTTTTTT	CASSEALRIGMGNEKLFF
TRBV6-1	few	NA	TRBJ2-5	TGTGCCAGCAGAACGGGGAGGAAGACCCAGTACTTC	CASRTGRKTQYF
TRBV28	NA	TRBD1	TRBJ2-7	TGTGCCAGCCGGACAGGGGGCGGCGAGCAGTACTTC	CASRTGGGEQYF
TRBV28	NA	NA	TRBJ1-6	TGTGCCAGCAGTTCAACCGGGACTGGGGGTTATTCACCCCTCCACTTT	CASSSTGTGGYSPLHF
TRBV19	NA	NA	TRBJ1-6	TGTGCCAGTACCCAGGGACTCGATAATTCACCCCTCCACTTT	CASTQGLDNSPLHF
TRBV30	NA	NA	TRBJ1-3	TGTGCCTGTCGACGGCGGACCATATATTTT	CACRRRTIYF
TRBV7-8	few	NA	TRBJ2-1	TGTGCCAGCAGCTTAGATTTCGAGCGAGGGATCTATGAGCAGTTCTTC	CASSLDFERGIYEQFF
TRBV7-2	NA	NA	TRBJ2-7	TGTGCCAGCAGTTCATATAGCGAATATAACGAGCAGTACTTC	CASSSYSEYNEQYF
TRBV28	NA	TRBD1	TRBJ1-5	TGTGCCAGCAGCTCCAACGATAGGCCCGACAGGGTGCGAGTGGAGAGCAATCAGCCCCAGCATTTT	CASSSNDRPDRVRVESNQPQHF
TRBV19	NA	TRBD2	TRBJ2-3	TGTGCCAGTACTTGGACTAGCGGGAGAGCCACAGATACGCAGTATTTT	CASTWTSGRATDTQYF
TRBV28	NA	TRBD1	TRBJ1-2	TGTGCCAGCAGTTTGCCCAGGGGGCCTTCTGGCTACACCTTC	CASSLPRGPSGYTF
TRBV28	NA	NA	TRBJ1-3	TGTGCCAGCAGAGAACAGGGATTCTCTGGAAACACCATATATTTT	CASREQGFSGNTIYF
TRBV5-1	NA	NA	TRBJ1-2	TGCGCCAGCAGCCCCGGACAGAACTATGGCTACACCTTC	CASSPGQNYGYTF
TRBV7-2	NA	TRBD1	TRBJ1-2	TGTGCCAGCAGCCCGAGGGGGGGGACAGGGAGGCTCGGTGGCTACACCTTC	CASSPRGGTGRLGGYTF
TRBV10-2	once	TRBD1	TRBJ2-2	TGCGCCAGCAGGAGAGGACAGGGAGTGAGGACCGGGGAGCTGTTTTTT	CASRRGQGVRTGELFF
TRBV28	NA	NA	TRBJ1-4	TGTGCCAGCAGTTTAATACAGAGAAATGAAAAACTGTTTTTT	CASSLIQRNEKLFF
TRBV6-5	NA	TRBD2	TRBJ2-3	TGTGCCAGCAGTTACTCGAGCGGGGGTTCAGATACGCAGTATTTT	CASSYSSGGSDTQYF
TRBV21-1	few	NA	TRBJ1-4	TGTGCCAGCAGTAGGGACAACCAACCTGAAAAACTGTTTTTT	CASSRDNQPEKLFF